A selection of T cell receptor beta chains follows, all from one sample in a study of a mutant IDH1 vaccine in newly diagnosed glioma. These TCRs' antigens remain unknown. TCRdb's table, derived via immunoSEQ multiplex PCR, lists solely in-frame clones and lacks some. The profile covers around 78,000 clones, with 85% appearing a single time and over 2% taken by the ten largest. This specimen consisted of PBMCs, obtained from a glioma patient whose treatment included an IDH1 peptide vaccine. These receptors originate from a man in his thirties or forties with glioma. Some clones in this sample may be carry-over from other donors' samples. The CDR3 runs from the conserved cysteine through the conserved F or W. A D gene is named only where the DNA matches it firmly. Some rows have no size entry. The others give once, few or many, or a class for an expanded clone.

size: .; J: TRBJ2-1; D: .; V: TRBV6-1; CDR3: CASRLDTYNEQFF; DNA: TGTGCCAGCAGACTGGACACGTACAATGAGCAGTTCTTC
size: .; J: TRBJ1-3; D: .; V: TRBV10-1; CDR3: CALDIRVRRNTIYF; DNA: TGCGCCTTAGATATCAGGGTTCGTCGAAACACCATATATTTT
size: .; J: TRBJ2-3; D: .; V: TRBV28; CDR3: CASSTTPGLSSDTQYF; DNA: TGTGCCAGCAGCACCACCCCGGGGCTCTCGTCAGATACGCAGTATTTT
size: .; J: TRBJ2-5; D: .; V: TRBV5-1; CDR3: CASSLDLAQETQYF; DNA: TGCGCCAGCAGCTTGGACCTAGCTCAAGAGACCCAGTACTTC
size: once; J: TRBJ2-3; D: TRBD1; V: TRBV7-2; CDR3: CASSSLDNRGRGQYF; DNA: TGTGCCAGCAGCTCACTTGACAACAGGGGGAGAGGGCAGTATTTT
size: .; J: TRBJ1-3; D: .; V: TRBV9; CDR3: CASSVDSSGNTIYF; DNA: TGTGCCAGCAGCGTCGACAGCTCTGGAAACACCATATATTTT
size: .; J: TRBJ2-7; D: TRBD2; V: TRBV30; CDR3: CACHQTSGSYEQYF; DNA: TGTGCCTGTCACCAGACTAGCGGGAGCTACGAGCAGTACTTC
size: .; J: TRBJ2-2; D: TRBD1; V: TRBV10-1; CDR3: CASSADRVTGELFF; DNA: TGCGCCAGCAGCGCCGACAGGGTCACCGGGGAGCTGTTTTTT
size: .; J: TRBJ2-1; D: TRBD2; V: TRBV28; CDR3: CASSSVAGSYNEQFF; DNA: TGTGCCAGCAGTTCAGTAGCGGGGAGCTACAATGAGCAGTTCTTC
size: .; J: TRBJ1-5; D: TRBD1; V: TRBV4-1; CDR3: CASSQQTGHQPQHF; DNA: TGCGCCAGCAGCCAACAGACAGGGCACCAGCCCCAGCATTTT
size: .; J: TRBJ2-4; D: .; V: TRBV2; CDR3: CASLQGHSTNIQYF; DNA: TGTGCCAGCCTACAGGGACATAGTACAAACATTCAGTACTTC
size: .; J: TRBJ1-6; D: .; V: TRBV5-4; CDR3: CASSLTGGYNSPLHF; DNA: TGTGCCAGCAGCTTGACAGGCGGGTATAATTCACCCCTCCACTTT
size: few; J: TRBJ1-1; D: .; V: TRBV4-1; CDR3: CASSQDPAGDRIGNTEAFF; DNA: TGCGCCAGCAGCCAAGACCCCGCGGGAGATAGGATTGGAAACACTGAAGCTTTCTTT
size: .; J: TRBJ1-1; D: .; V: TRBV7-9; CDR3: CASSATLNTEAFF; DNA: TGTGCCAGCAGCGCGACACTGAACACTGAAGCTTTCTTT
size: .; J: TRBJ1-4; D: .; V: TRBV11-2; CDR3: CASSLSWAGREKLFF; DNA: TGTGCCAGCAGCTTGAGCTGGGCGGGTCGTGAAAAACTGTTTTTT
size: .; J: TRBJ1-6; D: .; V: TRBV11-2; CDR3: CASSLDPGQNSPLHF; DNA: TGTGCCAGCAGCTTAGATCCGGGACAAAATTCACCCCTCCACTTT
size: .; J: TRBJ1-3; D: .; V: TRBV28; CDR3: CASSSDGSGNTIYF; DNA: TGTGCCAGCAGTTCGGACGGCTCTGGAAACACCATATATTTT
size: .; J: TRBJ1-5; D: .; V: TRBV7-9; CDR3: CASSPSGGDYSNQPQHF; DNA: TGTGCCAGCAGCCCGTCCGGTGGAGATTATAGCAATCAGCCCCAGCATTTT
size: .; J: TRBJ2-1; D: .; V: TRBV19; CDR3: CASSITAASVTYNEQFF; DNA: TGTGCCAGTAGTATTACTGCGGCTAGCGTTACCTACAATGAGCAGTTCTTC
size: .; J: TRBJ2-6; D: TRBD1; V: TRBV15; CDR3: CATSLRTGKGANVLTF; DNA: TGTGCCACCAGCTTACGGACAGGGAAAGGGGCCAACGTCCTGACTTTC
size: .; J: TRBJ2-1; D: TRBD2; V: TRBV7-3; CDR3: CASSSGGEQFF; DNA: TGTGCCAGCAGCTCGGGGGGTGAGCAGTTCTTC
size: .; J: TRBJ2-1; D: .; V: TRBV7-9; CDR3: CASGASSYNEQFF; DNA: TGTGCCAGTGGGGCAAGCTCCTACAATGAGCAGTTCTTC
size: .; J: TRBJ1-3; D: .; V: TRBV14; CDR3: CASSQGLATAGNTIYF; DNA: TGTGCCAGCAGCCAAGGGCTCGCGACTGCTGGAAACACCATATATTTT
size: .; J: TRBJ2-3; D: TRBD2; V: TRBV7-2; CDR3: CASSLSGTRGTDTQYF; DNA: TGTGCCAGCAGCTTATCTGGGACTAGGGGCACAGATACGCAGTATTTT
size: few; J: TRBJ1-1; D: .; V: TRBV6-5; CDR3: CASSYEGLNTEAFF; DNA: TGTGCCAGCAGTTATGAAGGGTTGAACACTGAAGCTTTCTTT
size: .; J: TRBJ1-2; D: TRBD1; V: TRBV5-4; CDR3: CASSLARQGADYGYTF; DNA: TGTGCCAGCAGCTTGGCGCGACAGGGGGCGGACTATGGCTACACCTTC
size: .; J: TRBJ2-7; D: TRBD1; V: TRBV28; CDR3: CASSTYSGQGGPYEQYF; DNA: TGTGCCAGCAGTACCTATTCGGGACAGGGGGGCCCCTACGAGCAGTACTTC
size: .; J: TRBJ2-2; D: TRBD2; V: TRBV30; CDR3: CAWELAGGGTGELFF; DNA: TGTGCCTGGGAACTAGCGGGAGGTGGCACCGGGGAGCTGTTTTTT
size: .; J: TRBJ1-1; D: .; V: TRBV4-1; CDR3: CASSTQRGDSLVREAFF; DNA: TGCGCCAGCAGCACCCAGAGGGGAGACAGCCTCGTTCGTGAGGCTTTCTTT
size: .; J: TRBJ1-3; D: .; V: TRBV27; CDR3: CASSLSILDTIYF; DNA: TGTGCCAGCAGTTTATCTATCCTGGACACCATATATTTT
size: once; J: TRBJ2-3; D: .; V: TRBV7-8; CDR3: CASSLAAGNDPQQYF; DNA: TGTGCCAGCAGCTTAGCGGCGGGGAACGACCCCCAGCAGTATTTT
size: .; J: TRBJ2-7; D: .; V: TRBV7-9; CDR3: CASSPQTVFVYEQYF; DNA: TGTGCCAGCAGCCCCCAGACAGTTTTCGTGTACGAGCAGTACTTC
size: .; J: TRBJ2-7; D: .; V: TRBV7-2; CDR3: CASSGQTGTSYEQYF; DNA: TGTGCCAGCAGCGGGCAGACAGGAACCTCCTACGAGCAGTACTTC
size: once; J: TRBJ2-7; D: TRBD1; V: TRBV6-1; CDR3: CASRNRGLYEQYF; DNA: TGTGCCAGCAGGAACAGGGGCCTCTACGAGCAGTACTTC
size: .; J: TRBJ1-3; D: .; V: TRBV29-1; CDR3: CSGGHRNTIYF; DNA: TGCAGCGGTGGTCACAGAAACACCATATATTTT
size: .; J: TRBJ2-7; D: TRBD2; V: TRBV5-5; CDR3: CASFPGLATHEQYF; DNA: TGTGCCAGCTTCCCGGGACTAGCAACTCACGAGCAGTACTTC
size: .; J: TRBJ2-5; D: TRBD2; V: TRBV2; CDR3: CASSEAWGGGRKTQYF; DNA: TGTGCCAGCAGTGAAGCCTGGGGGGGAGGTCGGAAGACCCAGTACTTC
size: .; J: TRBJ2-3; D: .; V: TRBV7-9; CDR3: CASSGPGSSTDTQYF; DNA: TGTGCCAGCAGCGGACCAGGGTCTAGCACAGATACGCAGTATTTT
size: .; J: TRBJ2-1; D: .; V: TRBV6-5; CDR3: CASSYSIDNEQFF; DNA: TGTGCCAGCAGTTACTCCATCGATAATGAGCAGTTCTTC
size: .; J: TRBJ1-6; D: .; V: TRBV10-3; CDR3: CAISMGRESPLHF; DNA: TGTGCCATCAGTATGGGCAGGGAGTCACCCCTCCACTTT